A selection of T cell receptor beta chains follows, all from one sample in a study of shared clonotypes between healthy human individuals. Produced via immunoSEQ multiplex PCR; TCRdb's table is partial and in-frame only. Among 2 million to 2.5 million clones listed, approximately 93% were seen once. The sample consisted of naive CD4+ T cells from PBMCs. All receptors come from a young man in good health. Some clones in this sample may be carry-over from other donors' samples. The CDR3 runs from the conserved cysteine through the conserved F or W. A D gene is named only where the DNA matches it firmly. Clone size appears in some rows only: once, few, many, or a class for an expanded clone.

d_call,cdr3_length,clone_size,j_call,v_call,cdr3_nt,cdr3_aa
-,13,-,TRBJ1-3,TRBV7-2,TGTGCCAGCAGCTTAATAGAAGGAAACACCATATATTTT,CASSLIEGNTIYF
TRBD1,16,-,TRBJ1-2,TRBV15,TGTGCCACCAGCAAACGTCCCGGGACAGGGGCTGGTGGCTACACCTTC,CATSKRPGTGAGGYTF
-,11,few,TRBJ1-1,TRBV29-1,TGCAGCGTTGATTTTAAGACTGAAGCTTTCTTT,CSVDFKTEAFF
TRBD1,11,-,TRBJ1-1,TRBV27,TGTGCCACCTGGGACAGGGAAGAAGCTTTCTTT,CATWDREEAFF
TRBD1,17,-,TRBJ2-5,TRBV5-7,TGTGCCAGAAGCTTGGGAATTGGACAGGGGGCTTTAGAGACCCAGTACTTC,CARSLGIGQGALETQYF
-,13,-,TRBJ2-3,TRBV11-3,TGTGCCAGCAGCGCCAGGGTTTTAGATACGCAGTATTTT,CASSARVLDTQYF
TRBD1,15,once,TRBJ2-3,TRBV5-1,TGCGCCAGCAGCTACAACAGGGGGCGAACAGATACGCAGTATTTT,CASSYNRGRTDTQYF
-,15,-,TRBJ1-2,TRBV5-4,TGTGCCAGCAGCTTTCAGGGGCGGCCGGGTAATGGCTACACCTTC,CASSFQGRPGNGYTF
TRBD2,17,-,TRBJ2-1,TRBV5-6,TGTGCCAGCAGCTTTAACCGACTAGCGGACCCTTACAATGAGCAGTTCTTC,CASSFNRLADPYNEQFF
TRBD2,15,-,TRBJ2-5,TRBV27,TGTGCCAGCAGTAAGGGACTAGCAGGGATAGAGACCCAGTACTTC,CASSKGLAGIETQYF
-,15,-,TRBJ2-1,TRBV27,TGTGCCAGCAGTTCCCGGGATCTCCCCTACAATGAGCAGTTCTTC,CASSSRDLPYNEQFF
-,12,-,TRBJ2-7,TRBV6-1,TGTGCCAGCAGTGATCGCGGGTACGAGCAGTACTTC,CASSDRGYEQYF
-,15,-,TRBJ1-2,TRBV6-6,TGTGCCAGCAGTTACGACGGATCGGGTATCTATGGCTACACCTTC,CASSYDGSGIYGYTF
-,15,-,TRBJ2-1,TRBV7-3,TGTGCCACCCGAAGGGGGCGGGAATCCTACAATGAGCAGTTCTTC,CATRRGRESYNEQFF
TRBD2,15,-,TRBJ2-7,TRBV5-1,TGCGCCAGCAGCCTGGGACTAGCGGGAAACTACGAGCAGTACTTC,CASSLGLAGNYEQYF
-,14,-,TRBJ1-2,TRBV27,TGTGCCAGCAGTTCAACGGGGGGGAACTATGGCTACACCTTC,CASSSTGGNYGYTF
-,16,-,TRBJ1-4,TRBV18,TGTGCCAGCTCACCATACGTTGCCGGTGGAAATGAAAAACTGTTTTTT,CASSPYVAGGNEKLFF
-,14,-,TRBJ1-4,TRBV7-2,TGTGCCAGCAGCTTGCTAGGGACGAATGAAAAACTGTTTTTT,CASSLLGTNEKLFF
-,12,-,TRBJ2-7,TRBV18,TGTGCCAGCTCTCTACTAGACTACGAGCAGTACTTC,CASSLLDYEQYF
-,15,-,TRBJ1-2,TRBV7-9,TGTGCCAGCAGCTTAAACCTTTTGGTTGGTAACGGCTACACCTTC,CASSLNLLVGNGYTF
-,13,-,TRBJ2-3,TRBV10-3,TGTGCCATCAGTGAGGCTGGGGCGGATACGCAGTATTTT,CAISEAGADTQYF
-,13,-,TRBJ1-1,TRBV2,TGTGCCAGCAGTCGGACCCAGGGTTCTGAAGCTTTCTTT,CASSRTQGSEAFF
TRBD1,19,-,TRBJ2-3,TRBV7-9,TGTGCCAGCAGCTTAGGACGGTGGGTGACAGGGGAGAGAACAGATACGCAGTATTTT,CASSLGRWVTGERTDTQYF
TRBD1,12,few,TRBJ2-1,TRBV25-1,TGTGCCGCGGGACAGGAGATCAATGAGCAGTTCTTC,CAAGQEINEQFF
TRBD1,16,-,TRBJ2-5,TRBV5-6,TGTGCCAGCAGCTTGGAGTGGACAGGGAGTAAGGAGACCCAGTACTTC,CASSLEWTGSKETQYF
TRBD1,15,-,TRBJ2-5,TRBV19,TGTGCCAGTTCTTCCGGGACAGGGGGTTGGCAGACCCAGTACTTC,CASSSGTGGWQTQYF
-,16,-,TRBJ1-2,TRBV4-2,TGTGCCAGCAGCCAAGCGGGGACACGAGATAACTATGGCTACACCTTC,CASSQAGTRDNYGYTF
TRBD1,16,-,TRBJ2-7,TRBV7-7,TGTGCCAGCAGCTTAAGGGGGCCGGGACAGGGCTACGAGCAGTACTTC,CASSLRGPGQGYEQYF
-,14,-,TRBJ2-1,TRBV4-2,TGTGCCAGCAGCCAAGATACGGGGGCGGATGAGCAGTTCTTC,CASSQDTGADEQFF
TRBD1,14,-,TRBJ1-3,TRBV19,TGTGCCAGTATCAACAGGGGGCGAGGAAACACCATATATTTT,CASINRGRGNTIYF
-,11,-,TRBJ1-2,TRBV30,TGTGCCTGGAGTGTAGGTCAAGGCTACACCTTC,CAWSVGQGYTF
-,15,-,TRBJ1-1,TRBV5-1,TGCGCCAGCAGCTTCCGTACAGGGTCAAACACTGAAGCTTTCTTT,CASSFRTGSNTEAFF
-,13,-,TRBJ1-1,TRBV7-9,TGTGCCAGCAGCTTAAGTGCGAACACTGAAGCTTTCTTT,CASSLSANTEAFF
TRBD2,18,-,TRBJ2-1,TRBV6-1,TGTGCCAGCAGTGAAGCGCGAAGGTCTAGCGGGATGAGAAATGAGCAGTTCTTC,CASSEARRSSGMRNEQFF
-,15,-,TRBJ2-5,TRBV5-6,TGTGCCAGCAGCTCGCCCCCAGGGGTCATGGAGACCCAGTACTTC,CASSSPPGVMETQYF
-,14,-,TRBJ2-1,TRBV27,TGTGCCAGCAGTTGGGCTAGCAGATACAATGAGCAGTTCTTC,CASSWASRYNEQFF